One and the same sample provided the 12 T cell receptor beta chains below, sequenced in a study of tumor and adjacent non-tumor tissue in lung cancer. This sample's RNA came from whole unsorted tissue. Distant lung tissue was collected more than 3 cm away from the tumor edge. TCRbeta libraries were built with three rounds of nested PCR, modified from ARM-PCR. Each CDR3 protein is one row after TCRdb ran MiXCR on the multiplex PCR reads. The table lists more than 55,000 distinct CDR3 sequences, around 82% of them singletons. The specimen was distant non-tumor lung tissue. These TCRs come from a man aged 55 to 70 with non-small cell lung cancer.

With respect to this clonotype: Being one base from a much bigger clone, this may be a read error. V gene TRBV20-1 combines with J gene TRBJ1-5; tentatively, D is TRBD1 (6 bases). Germline CDR1 reads DFQATT; CDR2 reads SNEGSKA (reference sequence). V was pared by 4 bases and J by 6 bases, with 19 bases between. This CDR3 spans 15 amino acids. CDR3 nucleotides: TGCAGTGCTACGCGGGGGGCGGGGTTGGGTCAGCCCCAGCATTTT. Amino acid sequence: CSATRGAGLGQPQHF.

This chain joins TRBV11-3 and TRBJ2-1, with 9 bases fitting TRBD2. V trimming: 8 bases; J trimming: 6 bases; junction bases outside the gene matches: 8. There are 14 residues in the CDR3. Germline V lookup: CDR1 SGHNT, CDR2 YENEEA. CDR3 coding DNA: TGTGCCAGCCAGGAAGCGGGAGGTGGCAATGAGCAGTTCTTC. As protein: CASQEAGGGNEQFF.

A word on this clonotype: A read error may produce the germline difference seen at one junction end. The chain joins TRBV7-9 to TRBJ2-1, with 7 bases lining up with TRBD1. The length of the CDR3 is 15 residues. Germline V gives CDR1 SEHNR, CDR2 FQNEAQ (reference sequence). Here the CDR3 DNA reads TGTGCCAGTAGCTTAGCCGAGACAGGGTACAATGAGCAGTTCTTC. Protein sequence: CASSLAETGYNEQFF.

On this clonotype itself: A much larger clone sits a single nucleotide away, making a read error possible. V usage is TRBV20-1 and J usage is TRBJ2-1; D possibly corresponds to TRBD2 (6 bases). Germline values: CDR1 DFQATT, CDR2 SNEGSKA (reference sequence). This CDR3 has 16 residues. CDR3 nucleotide sequence: TGCAGTGATAGAAAGATGACCCCGGGGGTTTACAATGAGCAGTTCTTC. Residues: CSDRKMTPGVYNEQFF.

Comment on this clonotype: One end of the junction is discordant with germline, which a read error may explain. This chain connects TRBV10-1 to TRBJ2-5; maybe TRBD2 (5 bases). The CDR3 runs to 14 residues. Germline V gene data show CDR1 as WNHNN and CDR2 as SYGVQD (reference sequence). CDR3 coding DNA: TGTGCCAGCAGTGAGTCGCTTGGAGCGGAGACCCGGTACTTC. Its translation is CASSESLGAETRYF.

The table lists this clonotype with a count of one. This may arise from a read error, as a much more abundant clone is one base away. The rearrangement joins TRBV5-1 to TRBJ2-5, with TRBD1 identical over 8 bases. CDR3 length: 14 residues. Germline V gene data show CDR1 as SGHRS and CDR2 as YFSETQ. The CDR3 reads CANSPGQGGETQYF. DNA of the CDR3: TGCGCCAACAGCCCCGGACAGGGAGGAGAGACCCAGTACTTC.

Remarks on this clonotype: The CDR3 does not close with the conserved phenylalanine or tryptophan, likely indicating a read error. The rearrangement links TRBV4-2 to TRBJ2-7; 9 bases are shared with TRBD1. Germline CDR1 and CDR2: LGHNA and YNFKEQ. The CDR3 contains 14 residues. Germline trimming cut 7 bases from V and 5 bases from J; bases unmatched to any gene: 9. The CDR3 coding sequence is TGTGCCAGCATCCTGACAGGGGGTAGGGACGAGCAGTACTCC. It codes for CASILTGGRDEQYS.

This clonotype was counted many times. At one end, the junction sequence differs from germline, possibly due to a read error. The rearrangement joins TRBV25-1 to TRBJ2-1, with no clear D. Germline V CDR1 and CDR2: MGHDK, SYGVNS. The CDR3 totals 13 residues. The chain's CDR3 is CASSEYSNNEQFF. The CDR3 bases are TGTGCCAGCAGTGAGTACTCCAACAATGAGCAGTTCTTC. Supplemented by reference TRBV25-1 and TRBJ2-1, the full variable domain reads EADIYQTPRYLVIGTGKKITLECSQTMGHDKMYWYQQDPGMELHLIHYSYGVNSTEKGDLSSESTVSRIRTEHFPLTLESARPSHTSQYLCASSEYSNNEQFFGPGTRLTVL.

This chain links TRBV29-1 with TRBJ2-1; tentative D call: TRBD1 (6 bases). The CDR3 loop spans 14 amino acids. Germline CDR1 reads SQVTM; CDR2 reads ANQGSEA. V lost 7 bases to trimming and J lost 3 bases, with 16 bases between them. CDR3 sequence (DNA): TGCAGCGCCCTCACCCGGGACAACTACAATGAGCAGTTCTTC. It codes for CSALTRDNYNEQFF.

Comments on this clonotype: A junction boundary mismatches the germline segment, possibly from a read error. The CDR3 nucleotides are TGTGCCAGCAGCCAGCGGGAGTGGTCAGAGACCCGGTATTTC. Translation gives CASSQREWSETRYF. The gene calls are TRBV6-2 or TRBV6-3 and TRBJ2-5; 8 positions match TRBD2. This CDR3 comprises 14 residues. CDR1 is MNHEY, CDR2 SVGEGT, per germline.

As concerns this clonotype: The junction departs from the called germline gene at one end, perhaps through a read error. The CDR3 here is CTSSYGRRISTDTQYF. DNA for the CDR3: TGTACCAGCAGTTACGGCCGTAGGATTAGTACAGATACGCAGTATTTT. This sequence joins TRBV6-5 and TRBJ2-3, with D unresolved. Germline CDR1 reads MNHEY; CDR2 reads SVGAGI. The CDR3 is 16 residues long.

In its sample, this clonotype was seen a few times. This likely comes from a read error, as the CDR3 has no conserved phenylalanine or tryptophan at its end. This sequence joins TRBV29-1 and TRBJ2-1; D ambiguous. The CDR3 runs to 13 residues. V lost 5 bases to trimming and J lost 7 bases, with 15 bases between them. Germline lookup yields CDR1 SQVTM and CDR2 ANQGSEA. Written as DNA, the CDR3 is TGCAGCGTTCAGGATAACATCCATAATGAGCAGTTCTTA. Translating it yields CSVQDNIHNEQFL.